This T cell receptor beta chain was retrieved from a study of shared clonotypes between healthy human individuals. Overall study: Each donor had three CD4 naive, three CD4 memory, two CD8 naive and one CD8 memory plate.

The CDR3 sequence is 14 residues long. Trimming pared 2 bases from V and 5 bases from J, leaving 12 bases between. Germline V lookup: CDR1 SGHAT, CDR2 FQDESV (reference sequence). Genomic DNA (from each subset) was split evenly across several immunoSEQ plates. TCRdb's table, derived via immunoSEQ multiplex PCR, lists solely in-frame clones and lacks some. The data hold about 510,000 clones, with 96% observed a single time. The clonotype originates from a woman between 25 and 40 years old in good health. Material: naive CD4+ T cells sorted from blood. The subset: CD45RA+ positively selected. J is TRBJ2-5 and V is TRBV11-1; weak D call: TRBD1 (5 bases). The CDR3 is CASSLQGRGETQYF. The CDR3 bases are TGTGCCAGCAGCTTACAGGGTAGAGGCGAGACCCAGTACTTC.